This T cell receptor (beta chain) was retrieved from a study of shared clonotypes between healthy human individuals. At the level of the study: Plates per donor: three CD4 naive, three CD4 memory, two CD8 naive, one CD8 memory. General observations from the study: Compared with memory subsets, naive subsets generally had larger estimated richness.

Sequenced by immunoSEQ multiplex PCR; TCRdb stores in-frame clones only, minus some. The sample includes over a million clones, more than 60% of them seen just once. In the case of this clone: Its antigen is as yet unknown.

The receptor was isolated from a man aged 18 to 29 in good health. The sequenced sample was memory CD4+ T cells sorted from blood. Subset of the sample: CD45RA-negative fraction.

CDR3: CASSLAGMGDSPLHF. CDR3 coding DNA: TGTGCCAGCAGCCTGGCGGGCATGGGAGATTCACCCCTCCACTTT. The rearrangement uses TRBV7-9 and TRBJ1-6; the D is unclear. V was cut by 5 bases and J by 8 bases, with 16 bases left in between. Germline lookup yields CDR1 SEHNR and CDR2 FQNEAQ (reference sequence). CDR3 length: 15 amino acids. Looking up the rest from reference TRBV7-9 and TRBJ1-6 gives the full variable domain: DTGVSQNPRHKITKRGQNVTFRCDPISEHNRLYWYRQTLGQGPEFLTYFQNEAQLEKSRLLSDRFSAERPKGSFSTLEIQRTEQGDSAMYLCASSLAGMGDSPLHFGNGTRLTVT.